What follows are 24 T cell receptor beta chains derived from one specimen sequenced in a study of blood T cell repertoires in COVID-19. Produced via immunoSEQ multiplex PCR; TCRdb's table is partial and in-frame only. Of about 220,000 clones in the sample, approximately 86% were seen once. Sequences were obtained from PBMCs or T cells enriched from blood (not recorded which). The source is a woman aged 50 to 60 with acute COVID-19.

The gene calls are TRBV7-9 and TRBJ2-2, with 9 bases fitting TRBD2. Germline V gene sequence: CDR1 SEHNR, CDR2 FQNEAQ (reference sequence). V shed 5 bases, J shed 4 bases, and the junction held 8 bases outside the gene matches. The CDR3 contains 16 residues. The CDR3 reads CASSPPTSGLTGELFF. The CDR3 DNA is TGTGCCAGCAGCCCTCCGACTAGCGGCCTCACCGGGGAGCTGTTTTTT.

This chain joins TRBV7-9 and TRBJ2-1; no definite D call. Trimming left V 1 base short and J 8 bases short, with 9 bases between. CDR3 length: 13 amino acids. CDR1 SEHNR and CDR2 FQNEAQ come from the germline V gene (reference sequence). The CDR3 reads CASSLDLADEQFF. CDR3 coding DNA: TGTGCCAGCAGCTTAGACCTGGCGGATGAGCAGTTCTTC.

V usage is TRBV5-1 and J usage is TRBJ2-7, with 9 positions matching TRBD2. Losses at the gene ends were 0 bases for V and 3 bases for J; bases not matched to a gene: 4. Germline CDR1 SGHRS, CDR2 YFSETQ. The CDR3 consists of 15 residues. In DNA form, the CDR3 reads TGCGCCAGCAGCTTGGTTCCTAGCGGGAACTACGAGCAGTACTTC. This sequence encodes CASSLVPSGNYEQYF.

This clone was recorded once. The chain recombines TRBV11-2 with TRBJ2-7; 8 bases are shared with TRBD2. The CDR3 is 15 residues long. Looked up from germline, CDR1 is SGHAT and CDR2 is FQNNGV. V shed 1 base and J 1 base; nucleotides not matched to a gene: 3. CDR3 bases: TGTGCCAGCAGCTTAGGAGCGGGAGCTTCCTACGAGCAGTACTTC. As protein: CASSLGAGASYEQYF.

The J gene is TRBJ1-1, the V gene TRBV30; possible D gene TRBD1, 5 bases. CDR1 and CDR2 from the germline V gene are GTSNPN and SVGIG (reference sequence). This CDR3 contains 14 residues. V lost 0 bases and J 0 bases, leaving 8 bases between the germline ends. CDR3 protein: CAWSVDIMNTEAFF. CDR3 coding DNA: TGTGCCTGGAGTGTGGACATCATGAACACTGAAGCTTTCTTT.

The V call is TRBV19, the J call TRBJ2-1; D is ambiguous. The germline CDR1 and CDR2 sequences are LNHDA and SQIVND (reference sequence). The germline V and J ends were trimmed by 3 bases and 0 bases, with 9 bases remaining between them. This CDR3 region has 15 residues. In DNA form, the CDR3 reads TGTGCCAGTAGTATTGCCCGCAGCTCCTACAATGAGCAGTTCTTC. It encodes CASSIARSSYNEQFF.

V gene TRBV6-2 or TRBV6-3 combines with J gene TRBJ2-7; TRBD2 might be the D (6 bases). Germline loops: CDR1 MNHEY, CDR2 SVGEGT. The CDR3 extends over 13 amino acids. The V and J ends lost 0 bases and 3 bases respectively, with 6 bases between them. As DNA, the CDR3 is TGTGCCAGCAGTTACTCAGCGGGCTACGAGCAGTACTTC. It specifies CASSYSAGYEQYF.

CDR3 sequence reads: CASAMSAGGPLDEQFF. Here the CDR3 DNA reads TGTGCCAGCGCCATGAGCGCGGGAGGGCCCTTGGATGAGCAGTTCTTC. This chain joins TRBV27 and TRBJ2-1, with 9 nucleotides matching TRBD2. Germline CDR1 and CDR2: MNHEY and SMNVEV (reference sequence). The CDR3 is 16 amino acids. The V and J ends lost 8 bases and 8 bases, in that order; junction bases with no gene match: 16.

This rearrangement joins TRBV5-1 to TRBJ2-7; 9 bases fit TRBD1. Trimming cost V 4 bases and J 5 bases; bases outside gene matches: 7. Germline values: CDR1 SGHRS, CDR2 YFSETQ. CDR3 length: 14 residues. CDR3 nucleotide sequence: TGCGCCAGCAGCAACCCGGGACAGGGCGACGAGCAGTACTTC. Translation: CASSNPGQGDEQYF. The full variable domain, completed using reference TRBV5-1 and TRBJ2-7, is KAGVTQTPRYLIKTRGQQVTLSCSPISGHRSVSWYQQTPGQGLQFLFEYFSETQRNKGNFPGRFSGRQFSNSRSEMNVSTLELGDSALYLCASSNPGQGDEQYFGPGTRLTVT.

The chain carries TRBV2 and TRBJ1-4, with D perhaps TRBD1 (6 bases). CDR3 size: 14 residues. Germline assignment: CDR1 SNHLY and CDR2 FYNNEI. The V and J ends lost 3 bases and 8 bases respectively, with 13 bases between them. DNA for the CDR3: TGTGCCAGCAGTGAGGGGCGGCAGGGGGAAAAACTGTTTTTT. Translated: CASSEGRQGEKLFF.

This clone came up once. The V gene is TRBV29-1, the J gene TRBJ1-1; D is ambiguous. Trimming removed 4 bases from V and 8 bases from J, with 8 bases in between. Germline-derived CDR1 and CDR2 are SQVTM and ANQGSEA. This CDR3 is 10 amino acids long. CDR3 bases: TGCAGCGTTGTTTCCAGGGAAGCTTTCTTT. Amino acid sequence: CSVVSREAFF.

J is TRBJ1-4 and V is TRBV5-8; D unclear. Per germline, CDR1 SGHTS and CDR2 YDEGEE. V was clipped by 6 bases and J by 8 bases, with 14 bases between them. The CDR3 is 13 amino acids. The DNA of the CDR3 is TGTGCCAGCACCCCGCGCATATGGGAAAAACTGTTTTTT. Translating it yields CASTPRIWEKLFF.

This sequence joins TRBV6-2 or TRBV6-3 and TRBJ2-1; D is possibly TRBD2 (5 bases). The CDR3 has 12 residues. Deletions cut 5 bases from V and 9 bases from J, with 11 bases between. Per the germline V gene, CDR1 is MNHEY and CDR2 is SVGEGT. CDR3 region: CASSARSAEQFF. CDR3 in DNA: TGTGCCAGCAGTGCCCGTAGCGCTGAGCAGTTCTTC.

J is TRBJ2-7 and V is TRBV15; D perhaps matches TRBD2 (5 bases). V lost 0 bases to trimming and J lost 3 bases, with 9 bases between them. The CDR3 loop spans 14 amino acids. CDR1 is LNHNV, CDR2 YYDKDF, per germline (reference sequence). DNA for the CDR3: TGTGCCACCAGCAGAGATAAAGGGAGCTACGAGCAGTACTTC. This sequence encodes CATSRDKGSYEQYF.

CDR3 region: CASSHQSGTSKKGYGYTF. As DNA, the CDR3 is TGTGCCAGCAGTCACCAATCCGGGACATCAAAAAAGGGATATGGCTACACCTTC. V is TRBV27 and J is TRBJ1-2, with D maybe TRBD1 (6 bases). Per germline, CDR1 MNHEY and CDR2 SMNVEV (reference sequence). V was shortened by 5 bases and J by 5 bases, with 27 bases between the two germline ends. The CDR3 has 18 amino acids.

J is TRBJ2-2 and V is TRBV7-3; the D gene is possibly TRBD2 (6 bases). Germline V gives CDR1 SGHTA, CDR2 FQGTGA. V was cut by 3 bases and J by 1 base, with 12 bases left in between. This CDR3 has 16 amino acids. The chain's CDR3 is CASSLGGFENTGELFF. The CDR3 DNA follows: TGTGCCAGCAGCTTGGGGGGATTCGAGAACACCGGGGAGCTGTTTTTT.

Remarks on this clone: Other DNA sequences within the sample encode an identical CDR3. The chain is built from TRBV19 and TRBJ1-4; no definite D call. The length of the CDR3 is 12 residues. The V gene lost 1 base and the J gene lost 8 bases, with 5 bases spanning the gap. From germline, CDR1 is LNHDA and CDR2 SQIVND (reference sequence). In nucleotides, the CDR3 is TGTGCCAGTAGTATAGGAGGAGAAAAACTGTTTTTT. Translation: CASSIGGEKLFF. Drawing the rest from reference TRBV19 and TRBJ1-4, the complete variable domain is DGGITQSPKYLFRKEGQNVTLSCEQNLNHDAMYWYRQDPGQGLRLIYYSQIVNDFQKGDIAEGYSVSREKKESFPLTVTSAQKNPTAFYLCASSIGGEKLFFGSGTQLSVL.

The CDR3 protein is CSVVPPGANVLTF. Here the CDR3 DNA reads TGCAGCGTTGTCCCCCCGGGGGCCAACGTCCTGACTTTC. The V and J genes are TRBV29-1 and TRBJ2-6; D is undetermined. Trimming shortened V by 4 bases and J by 4 bases, and 8 bases separated the two germline ends. The CDR3 runs to 13 residues. Germline-derived CDR1 and CDR2 are SQVTM and ANQGSEA.

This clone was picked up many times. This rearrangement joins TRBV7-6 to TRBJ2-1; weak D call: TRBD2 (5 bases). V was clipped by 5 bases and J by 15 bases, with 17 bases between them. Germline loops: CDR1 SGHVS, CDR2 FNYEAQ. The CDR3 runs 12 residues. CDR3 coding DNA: TGTGCCAGCAGCGCGATCCCGGGATTGCCGTTCTTC. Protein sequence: CASSAIPGLPFF.

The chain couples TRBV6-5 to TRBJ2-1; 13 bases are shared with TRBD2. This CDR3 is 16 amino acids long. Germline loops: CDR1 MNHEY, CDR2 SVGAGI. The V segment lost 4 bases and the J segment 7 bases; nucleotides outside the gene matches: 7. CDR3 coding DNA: TGTGCCAGCAGTTCCCTGACTAGCGGGAGGTTTAATGAGCAGTTCTTC. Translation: CASSSLTSGRFNEQFF.

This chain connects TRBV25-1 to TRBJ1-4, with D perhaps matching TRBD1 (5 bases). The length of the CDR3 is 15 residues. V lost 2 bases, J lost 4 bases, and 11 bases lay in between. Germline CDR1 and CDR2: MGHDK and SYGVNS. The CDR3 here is CASSEGRGVNEKLFF. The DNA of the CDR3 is TGTGCCAGCAGTGAAGGGCGGGGCGTTAATGAAAAACTGTTTTTT.

As DNA, the CDR3 is TGTGCCAGTAGTCCTTCCAGGGGGCGTTCATCAGCTTTCTTT. Its protein product is CASSPSRGRSSAFF. The chain joins TRBV19 to TRBJ1-1; 8 positions match TRBD1. Germline lookup yields CDR1 LNHDA and CDR2 SQIVND (reference sequence). The CDR3 extends over 14 amino acids. The J segment lost 10 bases and the V segment lost 5 bases, leaving 12 bases of the junction unmatched.

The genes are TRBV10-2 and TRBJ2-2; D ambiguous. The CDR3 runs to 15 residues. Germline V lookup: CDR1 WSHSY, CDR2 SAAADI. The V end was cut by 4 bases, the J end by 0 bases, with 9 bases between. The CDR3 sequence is CASSVELANTGELFF. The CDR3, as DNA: TGCGCCAGCAGTGTCGAGCTAGCGAACACCGGGGAGCTGTTTTTT.

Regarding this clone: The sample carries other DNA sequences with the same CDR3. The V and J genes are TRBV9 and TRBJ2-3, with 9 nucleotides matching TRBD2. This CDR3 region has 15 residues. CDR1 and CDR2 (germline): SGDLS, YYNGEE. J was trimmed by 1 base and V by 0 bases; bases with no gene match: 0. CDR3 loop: CASSVGTSGTDTQYF. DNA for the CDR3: TGTGCCAGCAGCGTAGGGACTAGCGGCACAGATACGCAGTATTTT.